The clone carrying this T cell receptor (beta chain) was picked up a small number of times. This record comes from a study of molecular identifiers for immune sequencing clone quantification. Study-wide background: Four portions were sequenced after RNA from roughly 18,000 or 92,000 naive CD8 cells was split five ways in replicates.

TCRdb recomputed calls from the PCR reads with MiXCR, one row per CDR3 protein. Among 490,000 or so distinct CDR3 sequences listed, around 23% were seen once. V was clipped by 5 bases and J by 5 bases; unmatched bases: 3. The CDR3 loop spans 13 amino acids. Germline V gene data show CDR1 as SGDLS and CDR2 as YYNGEE. The rearrangement joins TRBV9 to TRBJ2-7, with TRBD2 matching 11 bases. The sequencing sample was made of naive CD8+ T cells from blood, with Jurkat cell RNA spiked in. Noted subset: FACS-sorted CD8+CD4-CCR7+CD45RA+ naive T cells. The receptor comes from a human donor in good health. Some libraries in this study had Jurkat cell RNA spiked in. This CDR3 is CASSSGGVDEQYF. As DNA, the CDR3 is TGTGCCAGCAGTAGCGGGGGGGTCGACGAGCAGTACTTC. Full variable domain (outside the CDR3, taken from reference TRBV9 and TRBJ2-7): DSGVTQTPKHLITATGQRVTLRCSPRSGDLSVYWYQQSLDQGLQFLIQYYNGEERAKGNILERFSAQQFPDLHSELNLSSLELGDSALYFCASSSGGVDEQYFGPGTRLTVT.